The entry below gives a single TCR beta chain sequence along with its context. The data belong to a study of blood T cell repertoires in COVID-19. The wider study: Specimens from acute and convalescent COVID-19 originated in the United States, Italy and Spain.

Per the authors' pipeline: Amplification of reference gene primers provided the estimated nucleated cell counts. Clones were read by immunoSEQ multiplex PCR, and TCRdb kept only the in-frame ones, dropping some. V and J calls and clone size are as listed in that table; D and trimming were resolved from the DNA. This table has fewer than 400,000 clones, under 90% appearing once. This CDR3 is built from 13 residues. CDR1 is SGHVS and CDR2 is FNYEAQ in the germline V gene. The V end lost 1 base, the J end lost 4 bases, and 7 bases lay between the germline ends. What was sequenced was peripheral blood. This TCR was sampled from a woman in her twenties or thirties with COVID-19, enrolled during active disease. The J gene is TRBJ1-1, the V gene TRBV7-6; D remains unclear. CDR3 in amino acids: CASSLVWSTEAFF. The CDR3, as DNA: TGTGCCAGCAGCTTAGTTTGGAGCACTGAAGCTTTCTTT. Drawing the rest from reference TRBV7-6 and TRBJ1-1, the complete variable domain is GAGVSQSPRYKVTKRGQDVALRCDPISGHVSLYWYRQALGQGPEFLTYFNYEAQQDKSGLPNDRFSAERPEGSISTLTIQRTEQRDSAMYRCASSLVWSTEAFFGQGTRLTVV.